A selection of T cell receptor beta chains follows, all from one sample in a study of blood T cell repertoires in COVID-19. Sequencing used immunoSEQ multiplex PCR; TCRdb keeps in-frame clones, though not all of them. The sample carries approximately 60,000 clones, 85% to 90% recorded once. The sample comprised peripheral blood. The receptors stem from a man in his forties or fifties with active COVID-19. CDR3s include the opening cysteine and the closing phenylalanine or tryptophan. D genes are given only for firm matches. The size field is filled for only some rows; it gives once, few, many or a size class.

V gene	D gene	clone size	J gene	CDR3 protein	CDR3 DNA
TRBV2	TRBD2	NA	TRBJ2-3	CASSRLAGAGDTQYF	TGTGCCAGCAGCCGACTAGCGGGGGCCGGAGATACGCAGTATTTT
TRBV11-1	NA	NA	TRBJ1-1	CASSPYSDSYSEAFF	TGTGCCAGCAGCCCTTACTCCGACAGCTACTCTGAAGCTTTCTTT
TRBV18	NA	few	TRBJ2-7	CASSQMTGGKSYEQYF	TGTGCCAGCTCACAAATGACAGGCGGAAAATCCTACGAGCAGTACTTC
TRBV5-1	TRBD1	NA	TRBJ1-2	CASSLGQGGGYTF	TGCGCCAGCAGCCTTGGACAGGGTGGCGGCTACACCTTC
TRBV15	NA	NA	TRBJ2-2	CATSRNSLGATVTGELFF	TGTGCCACCAGCAGAAACTCATTAGGGGCCACTGTAACCGGGGAGCTGTTTTTT
TRBV7-2	NA	NA	TRBJ2-7	CASSSYYEQYF	TGTGCCAGCAGCTCCTACTACGAGCAGTACTTC
TRBV29-1	NA	NA	TRBJ2-1	CSVEDLTSSYNEQFF	TGCAGCGTTGAAGATCTGACTAGCTCCTACAATGAGCAGTTCTTC
TRBV4-3	NA	NA	TRBJ2-1	CASSQDAGSSYNEQFF	TGCGCCAGCAGCCAAGACGCGGGTAGCTCCTACAATGAGCAGTTCTTC
TRBV5-1	NA	NA	TRBJ2-7	CASRADTFYEQYF	TGCGCCAGCAGGGCTGACACTTTCTACGAGCAGTACTTC
TRBV28	TRBD1	NA	TRBJ1-5	CASSLGQGSQPQHF	TGTGCCAGCAGTTTAGGACAGGGGAGCCAGCCCCAGCATTTT
TRBV19	TRBD2	NA	TRBJ2-1	CASSIGTSGRVHNEQFF	TGTGCCAGTAGTATAGGGACTAGCGGGAGGGTCCACAATGAGCAGTTCTTC
TRBV28	TRBD1	NA	TRBJ1-2	CASRKPTGAPRSYTF	TGTGCCAGCAGAAAACCAACAGGGGCCCCGAGGAGCTACACCTTC
TRBV6-5	NA	NA	TRBJ1-5	CASSARGGNQPQHF	TGTGCCAGCTCGGCCAGGGGTGGCAATCAGCCCCAGCATTTT
TRBV27	NA	NA	TRBJ2-7	CASSSPGLPREQYF	TGTGCCAGCAGTTCTCCAGGGCTTCCACGCGAGCAGTACTTC
TRBV28	TRBD2	NA	TRBJ2-1	CASSLASSKRGGYNEQFF	TGTGCCAGCAGTTTGGCCTCTTCCAAGCGGGGGGGCTACAATGAGCAGTTCTTC
TRBV7-3	TRBD2	few	TRBJ2-1	CASSAGGLAGDEQFF	TGTGCCAGCAGCGCAGGCGGACTAGCGGGCGATGAGCAGTTCTTC
TRBV19	TRBD1	NA	TRBJ2-5	CASSIQGATETQYF	TGTGCCAGTAGTATACAGGGGGCGACGGAGACCCAGTACTTC
TRBV10-3	NA	few	TRBJ1-2	CAISESGIQRHGYTF	TGTGCCATCAGTGAGTCCGGGATCCAACGGCATGGCTACACCTTC
TRBV9	TRBD2	NA	TRBJ2-3	CASSARLARAGGSVDTQYF	TGTGCCAGCAGCGCCAGACTAGCTAGAGCAGGTGGTTCGGTGGATACGCAGTATTTT
TRBV9	TRBD2	NA	TRBJ2-7	CASSLSPGGDEQYF	TGTGCCAGCAGCCTTAGCCCGGGAGGCGACGAGCAGTACTTC
TRBV10-2	NA	NA	TRBJ1-5	CASRDSPQTQHF	TGCGCCAGCAGGGACAGTCCACAAACCCAGCATTTT
TRBV9	TRBD2	few	TRBJ2-3	CASSPRPGRGGGPRDTDTQYF	TGTGCCAGCAGCCCCCGACCAGGGCGGGGGGGCGGTCCCCGCGACACAGATACGCAGTATTTT
TRBV5-6	NA	NA	TRBJ2-3	CASSTLGRDTQYF	TGTGCCAGCAGCACCTTAGGGAGGGATACGCAGTATTTT
TRBV6-1	NA	NA	TRBJ2-5	CASSEGGAGGTQYF	TGTGCCAGCAGTGAAGGCGGTGCTGGAGGGACCCAGTACTTC
TRBV5-5	NA	once	TRBJ2-1	CASSLDPGSAGNEQFF	TGTGCCAGCAGCTTGGACCCTGGTTCGGCGGGGAATGAGCAGTTCTTC
TRBV19	NA	NA	TRBJ2-1	CASSMEPPSYNEQFF	TGTGCCAGTAGTATGGAGCCGCCATCCTACAATGAGCAGTTCTTC
TRBV7-2	TRBD2	NA	TRBJ2-1	CASSLRTSGGNEQFF	TGTGCCAGCAGCTTAAGGACTAGCGGGGGCAATGAGCAGTTCTTC
TRBV5-1	TRBD2	NA	TRBJ2-1	CASSSSSGRENEQFF	TGCGCCAGCAGCTCTTCTAGCGGGAGGGAGAATGAGCAGTTCTTC
TRBV5-1	TRBD2	NA	TRBJ2-5	CASSPGLAGRGAKETQYF	TGCGCCAGCAGCCCGGGACTAGCGGGACGCGGGGCTAAAGAGACCCAGTACTTC
TRBV7-3	TRBD2	NA	TRBJ2-5	CASSLTASGTETQYF	TGTGCCAGCAGCTTAACGGCTAGCGGGACCGAGACCCAGTACTTC
TRBV6-5	TRBD1	once	TRBJ2-7	CASSNAAGGHEQYF	TGTGCCAGCAGCAACGCGGCAGGGGGCCACGAGCAGTACTTC
TRBV5-1	TRBD1	NA	TRBJ1-2	CASSQDRGGSYGYTF	TGCGCCAGCAGCCAGGACAGGGGGGGAAGTTATGGCTACACCTTC
TRBV7-8	NA	NA	TRBJ1-3	CASSGSGDASGNTIYF	TGTGCCAGCAGCGGTTCAGGGGATGCCTCTGGAAACACCATATATTTT
TRBV6-5	NA	NA	TRBJ1-6	CASTGSRDNSPLHF	TGTGCCAGCACGGGAAGCAGAGATAATTCACCCCTCCACTTT
TRBV5-6	TRBD1	NA	TRBJ1-3	CASSLYVVTGGRNTIYF	TGTGCCAGCAGCTTGTATGTTGTGACAGGGGGTCGAAACACCATATATTTT
TRBV7-2	NA	NA	TRBJ2-1	CASSLRGGAPSYNEQFF	TGTGCCAGCAGCCTAAGGGGGGGGGCCCCCTCCTACAATGAGCAGTTCTTC
TRBV28	NA	NA	TRBJ2-5	CASSLGLKTQYF	TGTGCCAGCAGTTTAGGGCTAAAGACCCAGTACTTC
TRBV9	TRBD1	NA	TRBJ1-6	CASSPQPGQVNSPLHF	TGTGCCAGCAGCCCCCAACCGGGACAGGTTAATTCACCCCTCCACTTT
TRBV6-5	TRBD1	NA	TRBJ2-7	CASSRTGSNEQYF	TGTGCCAGCAGTCGGACAGGTTCCAACGAGCAGTACTTC
TRBV29-1	NA	NA	TRBJ1-1	CSASADMNTEAFF	TGCAGCGCGTCGGCAGACATGAACACTGAAGCTTTCTTT
TRBV28	NA	NA	TRBJ1-2	CASSLARVGYTF	TGTGCCAGCAGTCTGGCCAGGGTTGGCTACACCTTC
TRBV3-1/TRBV3-2	NA	few	TRBJ2-2	CASSQESPGENTGELFF	TGTGCCAGCAGCCAAGAGTCACCGGGGGAGAACACCGGGGAGCTGTTTTTT
TRBV5-1	TRBD1	NA	TRBJ2-1	CASSRLTGGNEQFF	TGCGCCAGCAGTAGGCTGACAGGGGGGAATGAGCAGTTCTTC
TRBV7-3	NA	NA	TRBJ2-1	CASSFGRDPVNEQFF	TGTGCCAGCAGCTTTGGGCGGGACCCTGTCAATGAGCAGTTCTTC
TRBV19	NA	NA	TRBJ2-7	CASSGPQGPSYF	TGTGCCAGTAGTGGCCCACAGGGACCCTCGTACTTC
TRBV7-9	TRBD1	NA	TRBJ2-5	CASSLASQGLGETQYF	TGTGCCAGCAGCTTAGCCTCACAGGGGTTGGGTGAGACCCAGTACTTC
TRBV7-3	TRBD2	NA	TRBJ2-3	CASGGGYHTDTQYF	TGTGCCAGCGGCGGGGGGTATCACACAGATACGCAGTATTTT
TRBV2	TRBD1	NA	TRBJ2-7	CASSEEGVGGQGSYEQYF	TGTGCCAGCAGTGAAGAGGGGGTAGGGGGACAGGGCTCCTACGAGCAGTACTTC
TRBV18	NA	NA	TRBJ2-5	CASSPRVGQETQYF	TGTGCCAGCTCACCACGGGTGGGCCAGGAGACCCAGTACTTC
TRBV24-1	NA	NA	TRBJ2-3	CATSDSTGKRGTDTQYF	TGTGCCACCAGTGATTCGACCGGGAAAAGGGGCACAGATACGCAGTATTTT
TRBV4-2	TRBD2	NA	TRBJ2-2	CASSPSGGGNTGELFF	TGTGCCAGCAGCCCTAGCGGGGGGGGGAACACCGGGGAGCTGTTTTTT
TRBV5-1	TRBD2	few	TRBJ2-5	CASSLGVTRLAGGAQETQYF	TGCGCCAGCAGCTTGGGAGTGACCCGACTAGCGGGAGGAGCCCAAGAGACCCAGTACTTC
TRBV29-1	NA	once	TRBJ2-2	CSVAQGTHTGELFF	TGCAGCGTTGCGCAGGGAACACACACCGGGGAGCTGTTTTTT
TRBV2	NA	few	TRBJ2-7	CASLYPGHYEQYF	TGTGCCAGCCTTTACCCTGGCCACTACGAGCAGTACTTC
TRBV5-1	NA	NA	TRBJ2-3	CASSLVGGVTDTQYF	TGCGCCAGCAGCTTGGTAGGGGGTGTTACAGATACGCAGTATTTT
TRBV4-1	NA	NA	TRBJ2-1	CASSQDTVRDTYNEQFF	TGCGCCAGCAGCCAAGATACCGTCAGGGATACCTACAATGAGCAGTTCTTC
TRBV6-2/TRBV6-3	NA	NA	TRBJ1-2	CASSYSGGSLYGYTF	TGTGCCAGCAGTTACTCCGGGGGGAGTCTCTATGGCTACACCTTC